The 25 T cell receptor beta chains reported below all come from one sample, sequenced in a study of spatial heterogeneity in lung cancer. These TCRs' antigens remain unknown. Study results and caveats: Expanded intratumoral alpha and beta TCR counts tracked tumor mutation counts.

TCRdb reanalysed the 5' RACE reads using MiXCR and keeps one entry per CDR3 protein. The sample has approximately 7,600 distinct CDR3 sequences; 14% are singletons. Time point in this sample: sample taken at primary tumor resection. The sequences come from lung tumor tissue, collected at surgery. The source of these receptors is a female donor with early-stage non-small cell lung cancer.

By proportion, this clonotype is medium-sized (0.01 to 0.1%). The chain has TRBV21-1 and TRBJ2-1; TRBD1 reflects the table's D call only, with no check against the DNA. TRBV21-1 is deemed a pseudogene. The CDR3 has 16 residues. The CDR3 spells CASPKQAPGPDNEQFF. The CDR3 region has the DNA TGTGCCAGCCCCAAGCAGGCCCCAGGGCCCGACAATGAGCAGTTCTTC.

This clonotype is a singleton in its sample. This chain connects TRBV20-1 to TRBJ2-3; no definite D call. CDR1 DFQATT and CDR2 SNEGSKA come from the germline V gene (reference sequence). V was cut by 0 bases and J by 1 base, with 5 bases left in between. There are 13 residues in the CDR3. The CDR3: CSAREDGTDTQYF. The CDR3, as DNA: TGCAGTGCTAGAGAGGACGGCACAGATACGCAGTATTTT.

By share, this clonotype counts as medium-sized (0.01 to 0.1%). The V gene is TRBV5-5, the J gene TRBJ1-6, with D perhaps matching TRBD1 (6 bases). Trimming pared 3 bases from V and 7 bases from J, leaving 17 bases between. This CDR3 has 16 residues. Germline V gives CDR1 SGHKS, CDR2 YYEKEE (reference sequence). CDR3 residues: CASSSPPGEGNSPLHF. CDR3 bases: TGTGCCAGCAGCTCCCCACCAGGGGAAGGCAATTCACCCCTCCACTTT.

By its share, this clonotype is medium-sized. The chain combines TRBV9 with TRBJ1-2; D possibly corresponds to TRBD1 (6 bases). Germline V gives CDR1 SGDLS, CDR2 YYNGEE. With 3 bases removed from V and 1 base from J, the gap between germline ends came to 13 bases. This CDR3 is built from 15 residues. The CDR3 DNA follows: TGTGCCAGCAGCGGAGAGGGGGGAGGTAACTATGGCTACACCTTC. Residues: CASSGEGGGNYGYTF.

This clonotype was recorded many times. CDR3 sequence: CSAVQGDIQYF. CDR3 sequence (DNA): TGCAGTGCTGTTCAGGGGGACATTCAGTACTTC. The chain is built from TRBV20-1 and TRBJ2-4; 7 bases match TRBD1. The V and J ends lost 5 bases and 8 bases, in that order; junction bases with no gene match: 3. Germline CDR1 is DFQATT and CDR2 is SNEGSKA (reference sequence). This CDR3 region has 11 residues.

By sample fraction, this clonotype is medium-sized. The CDR3 spells CASSHTGGMNEQYF. The DNA for the CDR3 is TGTGCCAGCAGTCACACAGGGGGGATGAACGAGCAGTACTTC. The genes are TRBV12-3 or TRBV12-4 and TRBJ2-7; 8 nucleotides match TRBD1. The CDR3 extends over 14 amino acids. V trimming: 5 bases; J trimming: 5 bases; junction bases outside the gene matches: 8.

By share, this clonotype ranks as medium-sized. V and J are TRBV7-9 and TRBJ2-7, with 8 bases fitting TRBD1. Trimming at V came to 0 bases and at J to 3 bases, leaving 7 bases not matched to a gene. Germline CDR1 and CDR2: SEHNR and FQNEAQ (reference sequence). The CDR3 length is 16 residues. CDR3 sequence (DNA): TGTGCCAGCAGCTTAGCGCTAGGGACAGGCGGCTACGAGCAGTACTTC. Its protein is CASSLALGTGGYEQYF.

This clonotype was observed many times. The chain combines TRBV28 with TRBJ2-7, with 8 nucleotides matching TRBD2. The trim removed 8 bases at V and 4 bases at J, leaving 10 bases unmatched. Germline V gives CDR1 MDHEN, CDR2 SYDVKM. This CDR3 contains 14 residues. The CDR3 DNA reads TGTGCCAGCTCCACGGGAGGGGTGGGATACGAGCAGTACTTC. Encoded protein: CASSTGGVGYEQYF.

Ten or more counts support this clonotype. The J gene is TRBJ2-6, the V gene TRBV29-1; weak D call: TRBD2 (6 bases). Germline-derived CDR1 and CDR2 are SQVTM and ANQGSEA. V was pared by 7 bases and J by 8 bases, with 9 bases between. This CDR3 spans 11 amino acids. DNA of the CDR3: TGCAGCGCGGGGGACTCCAACGTCCTGACTTTC. It encodes CSAGDSNVLTF.

This clonotype occurred many times. J is TRBJ2-6 and V is TRBV7-9; D is undetermined. The V gene's germline CDR1 is SEHNR and CDR2 FQNEAQ (reference sequence). Trimming cost V 5 bases and J 8 bases, with 10 bases left between them. This CDR3 spans 13 amino acids. Here the CDR3 reads CASSQPMTNVLTF. CDR3 coding DNA: TGTGCCAGCAGCCAACCGATGACCAACGTCCTGACTTTC.

This clonotype was counted many times. The chain has TRBV7-9 and TRBJ1-6, with TRBD1 as a possible D gene (5 bases). The germline V and J ends were trimmed by 3 bases and 4 bases, with 10 bases remaining between them. This CDR3 spans 15 amino acids. Looked up from germline, CDR1 is SEHNR and CDR2 is FQNEAQ (reference sequence). This chain's CDR3 is CASSLPGRYNSPLHF. In nucleotides, the CDR3 is TGTGCCAGCAGCTTGCCGGGACGTTATAATTCACCCCTCCACTTT. Looking up the rest from reference TRBV7-9 and TRBJ1-6 gives the full variable domain: DTGVSQNPRHKITKRGQNVTFRCDPISEHNRLYWYRQTLGQGPEFLTYFQNEAQLEKSRLLSDRFSAERPKGSFSTLEIQRTEQGDSAMYLCASSLPGRYNSPLHFGNGTRLTVT.

This clonotype was seen many times. The gene calls are TRBV7-7 and TRBJ2-1; possibly TRBD2 for D (5 bases). The CDR3 has 13 amino acids. Germline V gene sequence: CDR1 SSHAT, CDR2 FNYEAQ (reference sequence). V shed 3 bases and J shed 9 bases, with 12 bases lying between them. For the CDR3, the DNA is TGTGCCAGCAGCTTGAGGGTAGGCGGTGAGCAGTTCTTC. Its protein product is CASSLRVGGEQFF. The full variable domain, rest sourced from reference TRBV7-7 and TRBJ2-1, is GAGVSQSPRYKVTKRGQDVTLRCDPISSHATLYWYQQALGQGPEFLTYFNYEAQPDKSGLPSDRFSAERPEGSISTLTIQRTEQRDSAMYRCASSLRVGGEQFFGPGTRLTVL.

By share of the sample, this clonotype is medium-sized. This chain joins TRBV6-5 and TRBJ1-4; D uncertain. Germline-derived CDR1 and CDR2 are MNHEY and SVGAGI. Trimming pared 4 bases from V and 8 bases from J, leaving 14 bases between. The CDR3 is 14 amino acids. The CDR3 coding sequence is TGTGCCAGCAGTTTGAGGCATCCGAGGGAAAAACTGTTTTTT. It is translated as CASSLRHPREKLFF.

V gene TRBV4-1 combines with J gene TRBJ2-7, with 7 positions matching TRBD1. The CDR3 sequence is 14 residues long. Losses at the gene ends were 0 bases for V and 8 bases for J; bases not matched to a gene: 7. The V gene's germline CDR1 is MGHRA and CDR2 YSYEKL. Here the CDR3 reads CASSQEEGGVKQYF. In nucleotides, the CDR3 is TGCGCCAGCAGCCAAGAAGAAGGGGGCGTAAAGCAGTACTTC.

This clonotype has ten or more counts. V usage is TRBV18 and J usage is TRBJ2-5; D is unclear. The CDR3 sequence is 13 residues long. The germline gives CDR1 KGHSH, CDR2 LQKENI. V lost 2 bases to trimming and J lost 2 bases, with 6 bases between them. CDR3 region: CASSPRQQETQYF. CDR3 DNA sequence: TGTGCCAGCTCACCAAGGCAGCAAGAGACCCAGTACTTC.

This clonotype is judged medium-sized. V gene TRBV11-2 combines with J gene TRBJ2-1, with no clear D. The CDR3 loop spans 11 amino acids. Germline CDR1 and CDR2: SGHAT and FQNNGV. Trimming shortened V by 5 bases and J by 6 bases, and 5 bases separated the two germline ends. In DNA form, the CDR3 reads TGTGCCAGCAGCCCCTCCAATGAGCAGTTCTTC. Translated: CASSPSNEQFF.

This clonotype occurred many times. The V and J genes are TRBV7-2 and TRBJ2-7; the D is unclear. This CDR3 region has 11 residues. V was shortened by 4 bases and J by 9 bases, with 10 bases between the two germline ends. Germline assignment: CDR1 SGHTA and CDR2 FQGNSA. CDR3 loop: CASSSRAGQYF. CDR3 DNA sequence: TGTGCCAGCAGCTCCCGGGCTGGGCAGTACTTC.

This clonotype has just one count. Here the CDR3 DNA reads TGTGCCAGCAGATATAGCCCTAATCAGCCCCAGCATTTT. Translating gives CASRYSPNQPQHF. This rearrangement joins TRBV6-1 to TRBJ1-5; D call uncertain. V was clipped by 6 bases and J by 4 bases, with 10 bases between them. The CDR3 loop spans 13 amino acids. Germline-derived CDR1 and CDR2 are MNHNS and SASEGT.

V gene TRBV20-1 combines with J gene TRBJ2-1, with TRBD2 matching 11 bases. With V trimmed by 6 bases and J by 0 bases, 13 bases remained unmatched. This CDR3 is 18 amino acids long. The germline V gene encodes CDR1 DFQATT and CDR2 SNEGSKA (reference sequence). The CDR3 bases are TGCAGTGCCAGACTAGCGGGGCAGGTGGTGGGCTCCTACAATGAGCAGTTCTTC. This gives the protein CSARLAGQVVGSYNEQFF.

This clonotype has a count of ten or more. The chain carries TRBV25-1 and TRBJ2-2; no firm D call. Trimming removed 1 base at V and 6 bases at J, with 9 bases between. The CDR3 is made up of 14 amino acids. Germline CDR1 MGHDK, CDR2 SYGVNS. CDR3 in DNA: TGTGCCAGCAGTGAATGGCGAAGCTCCGGGGAGCTGTTTTTT. Protein sequence: CASSEWRSSGELFF.

This clonotype has at least ten counts. This chain uses TRBV7-9 with TRBJ2-3; D call uncertain. The CDR3 sequence is 12 residues long. Germline CDR1 is SEHNR and CDR2 is FQNEAQ (reference sequence). The V end was cut by 5 bases, the J end by 4 bases, with 7 bases between. Written as DNA, the CDR3 is TGTGCCAGCAGCCCTTCCGCAGATACGCAGTATTTT. The encoded protein is CASSPSADTQYF.

In its sample, this clonotype was seen many times. V usage is TRBV6-1 and J usage is TRBJ2-7, with D maybe TRBD1 (5 bases). Trimming left V 8 bases short and J 0 bases short, with 11 bases between. The CDR3 extends over 13 amino acids. Germline V gene lookup returns CDR1 MNHNS and CDR2 SASEGT. Written as DNA, the CDR3 is TGTGCCAGCCCCAGGGCCCGCTCCTACGAGCAGTACTTC. Translated: CASPRARSYEQYF.

This clonotype has a count of ten or more. This chain links TRBV2 with TRBJ1-1, with TRBD1 matching 11 bases. This CDR3 comprises 14 residues. Germline V gene sequence: CDR1 SNHLY, CDR2 FYNNEI. The trim removed 7 bases at V and 4 bases at J, leaving 5 bases unmatched. In DNA form, the CDR3 reads TGTGCCAGCACTGGACAGGGGGCAAGCACTGAAGCTTTCTTT. This encodes CASTGQGASTEAFF.

This clonotype was observed a handful of times. The chain is built from TRBV9 and TRBJ2-5; the D is unclear. The germline gives CDR1 SGDLS, CDR2 YYNGEE. This CDR3 region has 13 residues. The V gene lost 0 bases and the J gene lost 5 bases, with 8 bases spanning the gap. The DNA of the CDR3 is TGTGCCAGCAGCGTAGGAGGTTTGGAGACCCAGTACTTC. Translation gives CASSVGGLETQYF.

By its share, this clonotype is medium-sized (0.01 to 0.1%). This sequence joins TRBV7-9 and TRBJ1-1; TRBD1 matches 7 bases. V lost 6 bases to trimming and J lost 1 base; unmatched junction nucleotides: 5. There are 14 residues in the CDR3. Germline lookup yields CDR1 SEHNR and CDR2 FQNEAQ (reference sequence). The CDR3 is CASRPGTENTEAFF. DNA of the CDR3: TGTGCCAGCAGGCCCGGGACAGAGAACACTGAAGCTTTCTTT.